This T cell receptor beta chain was sequenced during a study of cytomegalovirus exposure and HLA in healthy donors. For the study at large: Inside one of the first data releases sat some 93 million unique TCRs taken from HLA-typed donors.

Notes on this clone: Its antigen is currently unknown.

Notes on the study in general: Several of the most significant clusters were apparently associated with common viral pathogens in a later analysis. Presence/absence analysis assumed near-uniform sequencing depth across donors. The study reported that TCR beta sequences accurately predicted HLA-A and HLA-B alleles in most subjects.

PCR primers comprised 60 Vbeta and 13 Jbeta primers. Repertoires were generated with immunoSEQ multiplex PCR, while TCRdb's copy carries only in-frame clones and drops some. Of more than 150,000 clones in the sample, roughly 84% were seen once. The ends were cut back, 0 bases at V and 2 bases at J, with 7 bases in the middle. The CDR3 is made up of 14 amino acids. Germline CDR1 MNHNS, CDR2 SASEGT. This chain joins TRBV6-1 and TRBJ2-5; D uncertain. The source is a girl in the first two years of life in good health and CMV-seronegative. Input material: PBMCs. The CDR3 DNA reads as TGTGCCAGCAGTGAAGCGTACACGCAAGAGACCCAGTACTTC. Its translation is CASSEAYTQETQYF.